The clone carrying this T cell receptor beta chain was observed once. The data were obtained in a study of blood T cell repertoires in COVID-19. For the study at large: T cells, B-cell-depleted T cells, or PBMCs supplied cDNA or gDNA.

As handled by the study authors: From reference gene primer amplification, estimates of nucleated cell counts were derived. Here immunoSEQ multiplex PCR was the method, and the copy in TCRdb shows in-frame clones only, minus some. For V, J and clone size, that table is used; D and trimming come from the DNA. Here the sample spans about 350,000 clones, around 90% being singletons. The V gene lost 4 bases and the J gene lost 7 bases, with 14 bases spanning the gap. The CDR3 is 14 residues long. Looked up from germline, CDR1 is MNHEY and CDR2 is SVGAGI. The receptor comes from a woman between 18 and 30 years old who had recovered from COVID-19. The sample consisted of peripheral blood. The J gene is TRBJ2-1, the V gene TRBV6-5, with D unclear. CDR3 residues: CASSFNTWFNEQFF. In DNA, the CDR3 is TGTGCCAGCAGTTTCAACACGTGGTTTAATGAGCAGTTCTTC.